Described below is a single TCR beta chain sequence and its context. What it binds is unknown. CD45RO-CCR7+CD27+CD95- cells counted as naive CD8+ T cells. The data were obtained in a study of CXCR3-negative and CXCR3-positive naive CD8 T cells. Notes on the study in general: CXCR3-expressing naive cells carried TRB CDR3s more hydrophobic than those of CXCR3-negative naive cells.

The CDR3 is 15 amino acids. Looked up from germline, CDR1 is LGHDT and CDR2 is YNNKEL (reference sequence). Via 5' RACE with UMI labels, TRB cDNA libraries were prepared. After re-calling the 5' RACE reads, TCRdb lists one entry per CDR3 protein, DNA absent. The table lists 90,000 to 100,000 distinct CDR3 sequences. This clonotype was sampled from a human donor in good health. Some clones in this sample may be carry-over from other donors' samples. Sequencing input: naive CXCR3+ CD8+ T cells from blood. The sample's subset: CD45RO-CCR7+CD27+CD95- naive CD8+ T cells expressing CXCR3 (TNR3+). The chain is built from TRBV3-1 and TRBJ2-1; as DNA is missing, the TRBD1 call by TCRdb cannot be tested. The CDR3 spells CASSHGRPSYNEQFF.